Listed below are T cell receptor beta chains from one sample, sequenced in a study of post-analysis software for immune sequencing data. Each CDR3 protein gets one entry after TCRdb re-called the PCR reads with MiXCR. The sample contains fewer than 900,000 distinct CDR3 sequences, about half of which appear only once. The sequenced sample was blood. Every receptor here comes from a girl aged 10 to 17 with multiple sclerosis. Both conserved end residues are part of each CDR3. A D gene is named only where the DNA matches it firmly. Not every row has a clone size; where given, it reads once, few, many or a size class.

TRBV7-3,few,TRBJ2-3,TRBD2,CASSYLAGNTDTQYF,TGTGCCAGCAGCTATCTAGCGGGAAATACAGATACGCAGTATTTT
TRBV6-5,NA,TRBJ1-1,NA,CASSYLSGQGHTEAFF,TGTGCCAGCAGTTACTTGAGCGGGCAGGGCCACACTGAAGCTTTCTTT
TRBV7-9,few,TRBJ1-6,TRBD1,CASSSGGNSPLHF,TGTGCCAGCAGCTCAGGGGGAAATTCACCCCTCCACTTT
TRBV29-1,NA,TRBJ2-1,TRBD1,CSVEKGTAGDEQFF,TGCAGCGTTGAAAAAGGGACAGCTGGTGATGAGCAGTTCTTC
TRBV29-1,NA,TRBJ2-7,TRBD2,CSVDDLELANYNEQYF,TGCAGCGTTGACGACTTAGAACTAGCGAATTACAATGAGCAGTACTTC
TRBV6-1,NA,TRBJ2-1,NA,CASSRASAGGSSYNEQFF,TGTGCCAGCAGTAGGGCTTCGGCGGGTGGGAGCTCCTACAATGAGCAGTTCTTC
TRBV3-1,once,TRBJ1-2,NA,CASSQGSREGGYTF,TGTGCCAGCAGCCAAGGGTCAAGGGAGGGCGGCTACACCTTC
TRBV12-3/TRBV12-4,few,TRBJ2-1,NA,CASTSGRNEQFF,TGTGCCAGCACCTCCGGACGCAATGAGCAGTTCTTC
TRBV18,NA,TRBJ1-1,NA,CASSPQMNTEAFF,TGTGCCAGCTCACCTCAGATGAACACTGAAGCTTTCTTT
TRBV12-3/TRBV12-4,once,TRBJ2-3,NA,CASSLSPADAQYF,TGTGCCAGCAGCTTATCCCCCGCAGATGCGCAGTATTTT
TRBV25-1,NA,TRBJ1-4,NA,CASSESRGQGEKLFF,TGTGCCAGCAGTGAATCTCGCGGGCAGGGTGAAAAACTGTTTTTT
TRBV27,NA,TRBJ2-1,NA,CASRDKSDEQFF,TGTGCCAGCAGGGACAAGAGCGATGAGCAGTTCTTC
TRBV3-1,few,TRBJ2-1,TRBD2,CASSQDDPSGGFRYNEQFF,TGTGCCAGCAGCCAAGATGATCCGAGCGGGGGTTTCCGTTACAATGAGCAGTTCTTC
TRBV30,NA,TRBJ2-3,TRBD1,CAWRAGQGSTDTQYF,TGTGCCTGGAGAGCGGGACAGGGAAGCACAGATACGCAGTATTTT
TRBV15,few,TRBJ2-1,TRBD2,CATSRDFSSGTNEQFF,TGTGCCACCAGCAGAGATTTTAGTAGCGGGACGAATGAGCAGTTCTTC
TRBV20-1,NA,TRBJ2-3,TRBD2,CSASLLAGGDTQYF,TGCAGTGCTAGTCTACTAGCGGGAGGTGATACGCAGTATTTT
TRBV7-2,NA,TRBJ2-7,NA,CASSLRRMGYEQYF,TGTGCCAGCAGCTTAAGGCGAATGGGGTACGAGCAGTACTTC
TRBV18,NA,TRBJ2-7,NA,CASSPPSVHEQYF,TGTGCCAGCTCACCACCGTCGGTTCACGAGCAGTACTTC
TRBV12-3/TRBV12-4,few,TRBJ1-2,NA,CASSPRRGGTILANYGYTF,TGTGCCAGCAGCCCTCGTCGCGGGGGGACAATTTTAGCTAACTATGGCTACACCTTC
TRBV12-3/TRBV12-4,NA,TRBJ1-2,NA,CASSFPGAPTNYGYTF,TGTGCCAGCAGTTTTCCTGGGGCCCCTACGAACTATGGCTACACCTTC
TRBV20-1,NA,TRBJ2-3,TRBD2,CSARGAGLTDTQYF,TGCAGTGCTAGAGGAGCGGGATTGACAGATACGCAGTATTTT
TRBV7-2,NA,TRBJ2-1,NA,CASSLVGGDNEQFF,TGTGCCAGCAGCTTAGTAGGTGGGGACAATGAGCAGTTCTTC
TRBV6-6,few,TRBJ2-7,TRBD1,CASSRGTGLIRGQYF,TGTGCCAGCAGTAGGGGGACAGGCCTAATTCGGGGGCAGTACTTC
TRBV20-1,NA,TRBJ2-7,NA,CSAREEPADNEQYF,TGCAGTGCTAGAGAAGAGCCAGCGGACAACGAGCAGTACTTC
TRBV12-3/TRBV12-4,few,TRBJ2-3,TRBD2,CASSFWREGPNTDTQYF,TGTGCCAGCAGTTTTTGGCGGGAGGGCCCGAACACAGATACGCAGTATTTT
TRBV9,NA,TRBJ2-7,NA,CASSVGTFPYEQYF,TGTGCCAGCAGCGTAGGGACTTTTCCCTACGAGCAGTACTTC
TRBV20-1,NA,TRBJ2-7,NA,CSALPGRGTLSYKQYF,TGCAGTGCTCTTCCGGGACGCGGGACCCTCTCCTACAAGCAGTACTTC
TRBV7-2,NA,TRBJ2-3,TRBD1,CASRGTVTDTQYF,TGTGCCAGCAGGGGGACAGTCACAGATACGCAGTATTTT
TRBV13,NA,TRBJ2-3,NA,CASSFGFQDTQYF,TGTGCCAGCAGCTTTGGTTTTCAAGATACGCAGTATTTT
TRBV24-1,NA,TRBJ1-1,NA,CATSDSDGNTEAFF,TGTGCCACCAGTGATTCTGATGGAAACACTGAAGCTTTCTTT
TRBV4-3,NA,TRBJ2-3,TRBD2,CASSRTGTSGHPDTQYF,TGCGCCAGCAGCCGGACTGGGACTAGCGGACATCCAGATACGCAGTATTTT
TRBV6-5,NA,TRBJ2-1,NA,CASSTVDNEQFF,TGTGCCAGCAGCACGGTTGACAATGAGCAGTTCTTC
TRBV10-1,NA,TRBJ2-7,NA,CASSDSRFPYEQYF,TGCGCCAGCAGTGACTCACGATTCCCCTACGAGCAGTACTTC
TRBV7-6,NA,TRBJ2-1,TRBD2,CASSLLAEYGNNEQFF,TGTGCCAGCAGCTTGCTAGCGGAGTACGGGAACAATGAGCAGTTCTTC
TRBV7-9,NA,TRBJ2-1,TRBD2,CASSLPRGLAGDHEQFF,TGTGCCAGCAGCTTACCCCGGGGACTAGCGGGAGACCATGAGCAGTTCTTC
TRBV15,NA,TRBJ2-5,NA,CATSRAALLHGGFPQETQYF,TGTGCCACCAGCAGAGCCGCTTTGCTACATGGGGGCTTCCCCCAAGAGACCCAGTACTTC